This entry lists 25 T cell receptor beta chains sequenced from one sample in a study of human T cells and chemical hapten exposure. TCRdb re-analysed the RACE reads in MiXCR, keeping a single row per CDR3 protein. The sample records over 35,000 distinct CDR3 sequences, approximately 10% being singletons. Described time point: pre-sensitization, week 0. Regarding treatment: therapeutic diphenylcyclopropenone sensitization with weekly scalp DPC. The input for sequencing was whole blood, taken in connection with sensitization to the hapten diphenylcyclopropenone (DPC). These receptors all stem from a man aged 30 to 45 with alopecia areata. Some clones in this sample may be carry-over from other donors' samples.

This clonotype was seen ten or more times. This chain links TRBV15 with TRBJ2-2; 8 bases match TRBD1. The CDR3 contains 14 residues. V lost 0 bases to trimming and J lost 7 bases; unmatched junction nucleotides: 1. Germline CDR1 is LNHNV and CDR2 is YYDKDF (reference sequence). The CDR3: CATSRDRGLGELFF. CDR3 nucleotide sequence: TGTGCCACCAGCAGAGACAGGGGGCTCGGGGAGCTGTTTTTT.

The genes are TRBV12-3 or TRBV12-4 and TRBJ1-5, with a possible D match to TRBD1 (5 bases). The CDR3 covers 15 residues. V lost 3 bases and J 4 bases, leaving 13 bases between the germline ends. DNA for the CDR3: TGTGCCAGCAGTTTGGACACGGGCCCGAATCAGCCCCAGCATTTT. Residues: CASSLDTGPNQPQHF.

The CDR3 DNA is TGCAGTGCTAGAGGGATCGAAAAACTGTTTTTT. Its protein is CSARGIEKLFF. The rearrangement joins TRBV20-1 to TRBJ1-4, with D hard to call. The CDR3 has 11 amino acids. Trimming removed 1 base from V and 8 bases from J, with 5 bases in between. Germline CDR1 DFQATT, CDR2 SNEGSKA (reference sequence).

The sample holds many counts of this clonotype. The chain is built from TRBV7-8 and TRBJ2-3; no reliable D call. The CDR3 is made up of 13 amino acids. From germline, CDR1 is SGHVS and CDR2 FQNEAQ. The ends were cut back, 5 bases at V and 8 bases at J, with 14 bases in the middle. In DNA form, the CDR3 reads TGTGCCAGCAGCACGACAACGTCGGGTACGCAGTATTTT. This codes for CASSTTTSGTQYF.

This clonotype was observed at least ten times. This chain connects TRBV10-3 to TRBJ1-2; D gene uncertain. V lost 4 bases to trimming and J lost 2 bases, with 5 bases between them. Germline V lookup: CDR1 ENHRY, CDR2 SYGVKD. This CDR3 comprises 12 residues. This chain's CDR3 is CAISGQNYGYTF. The CDR3 DNA reads TGTGCCATCAGTGGCCAAAACTATGGCTACACCTTC.

This clonotype was observed a handful of times. V and J are TRBV20-1 and TRBJ1-5, with TRBD1 identical over 7 bases. V shed 1 base, J shed 0 bases, and the junction held 9 bases outside the gene matches. This CDR3 has 17 residues. Germline V gene sequence: CDR1 DFQATT, CDR2 SNEGSKA (reference sequence). This chain's CDR3 is CSARVGGPSYSNQPQHF. The CDR3 nucleotides are TGCAGTGCTAGAGTAGGGGGCCCCAGCTATAGCAATCAGCCCCAGCATTTT.

Many counts were recorded for this clonotype. The chain couples TRBV10-1 to TRBJ1-1, with TRBD1 matching 7 bases. Germline CDR1 WNHNN, CDR2 SYGVQD (reference sequence). The J segment lost 1 base and the V segment lost 4 bases, leaving 6 bases of the junction unmatched. This CDR3 contains 15 residues. The CDR3 nucleotides are TGCGCCAGCAGTGGTCCACAGGGGACGAACACTGAAGCTTTCTTT. This sequence encodes CASSGPQGTNTEAFF.

Ten or more counts support this clonotype. The rearrangement uses TRBV12-3 or TRBV12-4 and TRBJ2-7; 9 bases match TRBD2. V was clipped by 4 bases and J by 6 bases; unmatched bases: 7. This CDR3 is built from 14 residues. CDR3 amino acids: CASSWRGSGGEQYF. In DNA, the CDR3 is TGTGCCAGCAGTTGGCGGGGTAGCGGGGGCGAGCAGTACTTC.

This clonotype was observed many times. V gene TRBV6-4 combines with J gene TRBJ2-5; 11 bases fit TRBD2. The germline V gene has CDR1 MRHNA and CDR2 SNTAGT. This CDR3 contains 20 residues. Losses at the gene ends were 3 bases for V and 0 bases for J; bases not matched to a gene: 15. The CDR3 DNA is TGTGCCAGCAGTGATGGGGAAAGTAGCGGGAGGGCCCTGTACCAAGAGACCCAGTACTTC. The encoded protein is CASSDGESSGRALYQETQYF.

This clonotype has just a few counts. This chain joins TRBV15 and TRBJ1-2, with D maybe TRBD1 (5 bases). From germline, CDR1 is LNHNV and CDR2 YYDKDF (reference sequence). V lost 6 bases to trimming and J lost 10 bases, with 18 bases between them. The CDR3 spans 13 residues. The chain's CDR3 is CATRINNQGAYTF. Here the CDR3 DNA reads TGTGCCACCAGAATAAATAACCAGGGTGCCTACACCTTC.

Details on this clonotype: Relative to the germline gene, one junction end is altered; a read error may explain this. The V call is TRBV20-1, the J call TRBJ2-1; weak D call: TRBD1 (6 bases). Germline CDR1 reads DFQATT; CDR2 reads SNEGSKA (reference sequence). The CDR3 contains 15 residues. The CDR3 here is CSARKSQGSFNEQFF. DNA for the CDR3: TGCAGTGCTAGAAAGTCACAGGGATCCTTCAATGAGCAGTTCTTC.

This clonotype appeared many times. This chain's CDR3 is CASSRTSGSFNEQFF. CDR3 sequence (DNA): TGTGCCAGCAGCCGGACTAGCGGGAGTTTTAATGAGCAGTTCTTC. This rearrangement joins TRBV7-7 to TRBJ2-1; 13 bases align to TRBD2. The V gene end was trimmed by 5 bases and the J gene end by 7 bases; junction bases not matched to a gene: 5. Per germline, CDR1 SSHAT and CDR2 FNYEAQ (reference sequence). This CDR3 has 15 amino acids.

This clonotype turned up a few times. The V and J genes are TRBV4-1 and TRBJ1-1; D uncertain. The CDR3 has 15 residues. Trimming stripped 4 bases from V and 0 bases from J, with 12 bases between. The germline gives CDR1 MGHRA, CDR2 YSYEKL. CDR3 nucleotide sequence: TGCGCCAGCAGCCCCTCCCCGGCGATGAACACTGAAGCTTTCTTT. Its protein is CASSPSPAMNTEAFF.

There are many counts of this clonotype. V and J are TRBV3-1 and TRBJ1-6; TRBD1 is a possible D gene (5 bases). Germline assignment: CDR1 LGHDT and CDR2 YNNKEL (reference sequence). The CDR3 consists of 16 residues. Trimming left V 8 bases short and J 6 bases short, with 20 bases between. CDR3 protein: CASAVGPYRINSPLHF. CDR3 DNA: TGTGCCAGCGCCGTAGGACCCTACAGGATTAATTCACCCCTCCACTTT.

This clonotype has ten or more counts. The J gene is TRBJ1-5, the V gene TRBV18; 8 positions match TRBD1. Per germline, CDR1 KGHSH and CDR2 LQKENI. The CDR3 contains 15 residues. Losses at the gene ends were 3 bases for V and 4 bases for J; bases not matched to a gene: 5. This CDR3 is CASSPNTGGNQPQHF. In nucleotides, the CDR3 is TGTGCCAGCTCACCTAATACAGGGGGAAATCAGCCCCAGCATTTT. The whole variable domain, remainder taken from reference TRBV18 and TRBJ1-5, is NAGVMQNPRHLVRRRGQEARLRCSPMKGHSHVYWYRQLPEEGLKFMVYLQKENIIDESGMPKERFSAEFPKEGPSILRIQQVVRGDSAAYFCASSPNTGGNQPQHFGDGTRLSIL.

The chain joins TRBV28 to TRBJ2-7, with TRBD1 matching 8 bases. The CDR3 contains 15 residues. CDR1 is MDHEN, CDR2 SYDVKM, per germline. CDR3 sequence: CASSLAGTGTPRGYV. Here the CDR3 DNA reads TGTGCCAGCAGTCTCGCCGGGACAGGAACCCCTCGGGGGTACGTT.

This clonotype has only a few counts. The CDR3 is CASSLRTSGASNNSPLHF. The CDR3 nucleotides are TGTGCCAGCAGCTTACGCACGTCAGGGGCTTCGAATAATTCACCCCTCCACTTT. The chain recombines TRBV7-2 with TRBJ1-6, with a tentative D call TRBD1 (6 bases). This CDR3 has 18 residues. V shed 2 bases and J shed 5 bases, with 19 bases lying between them. From germline, CDR1 is SGHTA and CDR2 FQGNSA.

The table lists this clonotype with a few counts. The chain has TRBV11-3 and TRBJ2-3; D might be TRBD2 (7 bases). The germline V gene has CDR1 SGHNT and CDR2 YENEEA. V shed 5 bases and J shed 0 bases, with 18 bases lying between them. CDR3 length: 17 residues. The CDR3 DNA reads TGTGCCAGCAGCAATCCGGGGGGCCGGGGTAGCACAGATACGCAGTATTTT. It yields the protein CASSNPGGRGSTDTQYF.

This clonotype was observed at least ten times. The genes are TRBV20-1 and TRBJ2-1, with D perhaps TRBD1 (6 bases). The CDR3 is 14 residues long. In germline, CDR1 is DFQATT, CDR2 SNEGSKA (reference sequence). V was trimmed by 6 bases and J by 2 bases, leaving 14 bases between them. The CDR3 DNA reads TGCAGTGCCCCCCCGGCAGGGGCCTACAATGAGCAGTTCTTC. Encoded protein: CSAPPAGAYNEQFF.

This clonotype was seen a few times. The rearrangement uses TRBV20-1 and TRBJ1-4, with 7 bases identical to TRBD1. The V gene end was trimmed by 3 bases and the J gene end by 1 base; junction bases not matched to a gene: 11. The CDR3 consists of 17 residues. CDR1 DFQATT and CDR2 SNEGSKA come from the germline V gene (reference sequence). CDR3 region: CSASKPQGGVTNEKLFF. The CDR3 nucleotides read TGCAGTGCTAGCAAACCTCAGGGGGGGGTAACTAATGAAAAACTGTTTTTT.

There are many counts of this clonotype. The chain couples TRBV19 to TRBJ1-5; weak D call: TRBD1 (5 bases). Germline-derived CDR1 and CDR2 are LNHDA and SQIVND (reference sequence). There are 15 residues in the CDR3. Trimming stripped 2 bases from V and 0 bases from J, with 8 bases between. In nucleotides, the CDR3 is TGTGCCAGTAGTATATGGGGGGATAGCAATCAGCCCCAGCATTTT. This codes for CASSIWGDSNQPQHF.

This clonotype has just a few counts. The chain recombines TRBV7-6 with TRBJ2-5, with no clear D. The germline CDR1 and CDR2 sequences are SGHVS and FNYEAQ. The CDR3 is 16 amino acids. Trimming left V 2 bases short and J 2 bases short, with 15 bases between. CDR3 amino acids: CASSLLRTDQQETQYF. The CDR3 bases are TGTGCCAGCAGCTTATTGCGTACAGACCAACAAGAGACCCAGTACTTC.

This clonotype was counted at least ten times. This chain links TRBV14 with TRBJ1-1, with no clear D. CDR1 SGHDN and CDR2 FVKESK come from the germline V gene. V shed 1 base and J shed 3 bases, with 9 bases lying between them. This CDR3 comprises 14 residues. The CDR3: CASSQGEGYTEAFF. Here the CDR3 DNA reads TGTGCCAGCAGCCAAGGTGAGGGATACACTGAAGCTTTCTTT.

This clonotype came up many times. The chain joins TRBV6-2 or TRBV6-3 to TRBJ1-5; TRBD1 is a possible D gene (6 bases). Per the germline V gene, CDR1 is MNHEY and CDR2 is SVGEGT. The CDR3 sequence is 14 residues long. Trimming removed 2 bases from V and 4 bases from J, with 9 bases in between. DNA of the CDR3: TGTGCCAGCAGTTACGGGGGGCGGAATCAGCCCCAGCATTTT. Residues: CASSYGGRNQPQHF.

This clonotype appeared many times. J is TRBJ2-5 and V is TRBV7-8, with 9 bases fitting TRBD1. CDR3 length equals 13 residues. V lost 11 bases to trimming and J lost 4 bases; unmatched junction nucleotides: 8. The germline gives CDR1 SGHVS, CDR2 FQNEAQ. The CDR3 DNA follows: TGTGCCGCCGGGACAGGGTACCGAGAGACCCAGTACTTC. It translates to CAAGTGYRETQYF.